The clone carrying this T cell receptor beta chain came up a few times. Antigen specificity is unknown. The data derive from a study of cytomegalovirus exposure and HLA in healthy donors. With 60 Vbeta and 13 Jbeta primers, the PCR was carried out. Sequenced by immunoSEQ multiplex PCR; TCRdb stores in-frame clones only, minus some. The sample has 120,000 to 150,000 clones, roughly 80% seen once; the top ten hold 6.7%. Trimming cost V 3 bases and J 2 bases, with 11 bases left between them. CDR3 length: 15 residues. CDR1 is KGHSH and CDR2 is LQKENI in the germline V gene. Study-level findings and limits: The authors considered a cluster of highly shared sequence variants likely to be a sequencing artifact. Overall, approximately 150 TCR beta chains were annotated as cytomegalovirus-associated. Accurate prediction of most subjects' HLA-A and HLA-B alleles from TCR beta sequences was reported. A later analysis found TCR association rates differed by HLA locus, highest for DRB1 and lowest for HLA-C.

The source is a woman in her thirties or forties in good health and CMV-seropositive. The specimen was PBMCs. The rearrangement joins TRBV18 to TRBJ1-3; D uncertain. The DNA for the CDR3 is TGTGCCAGCTCACCGTACCAGACTCCTGGAAACACCATATATTTT. Its protein product is CASSPYQTPGNTIYF.